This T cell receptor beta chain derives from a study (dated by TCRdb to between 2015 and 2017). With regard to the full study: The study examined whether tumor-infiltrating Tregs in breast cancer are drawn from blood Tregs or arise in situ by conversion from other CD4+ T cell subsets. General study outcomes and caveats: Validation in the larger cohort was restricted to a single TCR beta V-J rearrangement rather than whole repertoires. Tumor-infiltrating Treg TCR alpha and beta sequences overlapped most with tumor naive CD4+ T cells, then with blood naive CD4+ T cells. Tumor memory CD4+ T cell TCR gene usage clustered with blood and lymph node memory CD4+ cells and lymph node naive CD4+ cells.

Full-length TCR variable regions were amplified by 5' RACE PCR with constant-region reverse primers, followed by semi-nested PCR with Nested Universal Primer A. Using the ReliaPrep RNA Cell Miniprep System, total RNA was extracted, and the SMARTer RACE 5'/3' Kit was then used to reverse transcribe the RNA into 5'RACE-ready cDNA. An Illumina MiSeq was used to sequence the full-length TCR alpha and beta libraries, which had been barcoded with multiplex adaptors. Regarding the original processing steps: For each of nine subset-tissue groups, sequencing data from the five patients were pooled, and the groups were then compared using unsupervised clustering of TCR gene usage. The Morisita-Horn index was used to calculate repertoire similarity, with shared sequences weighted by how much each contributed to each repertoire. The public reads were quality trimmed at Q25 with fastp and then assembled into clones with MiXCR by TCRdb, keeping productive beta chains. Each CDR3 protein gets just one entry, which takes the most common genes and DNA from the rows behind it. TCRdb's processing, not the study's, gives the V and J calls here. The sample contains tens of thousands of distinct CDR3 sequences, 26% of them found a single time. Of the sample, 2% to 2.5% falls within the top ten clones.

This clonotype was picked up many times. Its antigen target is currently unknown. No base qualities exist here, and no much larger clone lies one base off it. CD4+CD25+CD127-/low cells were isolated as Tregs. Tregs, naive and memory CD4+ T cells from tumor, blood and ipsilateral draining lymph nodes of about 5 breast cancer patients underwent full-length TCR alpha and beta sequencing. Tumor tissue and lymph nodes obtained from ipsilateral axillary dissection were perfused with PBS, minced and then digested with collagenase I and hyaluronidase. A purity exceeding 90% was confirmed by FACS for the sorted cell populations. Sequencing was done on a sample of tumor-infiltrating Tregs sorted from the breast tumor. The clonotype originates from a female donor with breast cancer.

The nucleotide sequence reads TGTGCCAGTAGTATGTCGGGCCCAAATAACAACTATGGCTACACCTTC. Its protein is CASSMSGPNNNYGYTF. The chain couples TRBV19 to TRBJ1-2; the D gene is unclear. The CDR1 and CDR2 encoded by the germline V gene (reference sequence) are LNHDA and SQIVND. V is shortened by 3 bases, J by 2 bases, and the region joining them spans 16 bases. Including cysteine and phenylalanine, the CDR3 has 16 amino acids. Kept here is only the CDR3 DNA, which spans 48 bases and is read in frame from base 1. Here the CDR3 is joined to the reference TRBV19 and TRBJ1-2 genes, and the full variable domain is: DGGITQSPKYLFRKEGQNVTLSCEQNLNHDAMYWYRQDPGQGLRLIYYSQIVNDFQKGDIAEGYSVSREKKESFPLTVTSAQKNPTAFYLCASSMSGPNNNYGYTFGSGTRLTVV.